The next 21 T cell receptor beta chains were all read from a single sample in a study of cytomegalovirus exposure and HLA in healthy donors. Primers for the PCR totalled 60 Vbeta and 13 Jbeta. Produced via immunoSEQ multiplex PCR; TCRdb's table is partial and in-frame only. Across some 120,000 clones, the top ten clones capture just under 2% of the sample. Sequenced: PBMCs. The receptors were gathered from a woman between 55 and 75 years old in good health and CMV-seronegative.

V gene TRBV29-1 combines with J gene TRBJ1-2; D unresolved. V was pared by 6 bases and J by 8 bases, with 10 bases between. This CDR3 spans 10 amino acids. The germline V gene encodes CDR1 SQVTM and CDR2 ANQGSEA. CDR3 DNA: TGCAGCGTAGAGGTCGGAGGCTACACCTTC. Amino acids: CSVEVGGYTF.

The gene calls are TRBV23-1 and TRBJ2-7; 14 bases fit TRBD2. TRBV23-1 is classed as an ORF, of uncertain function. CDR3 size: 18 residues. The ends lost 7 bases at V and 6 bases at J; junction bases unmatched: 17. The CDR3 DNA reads TGCGCCAGCATTCCGACTAGCGGGAGGGATCTATATTTCGGCGAGCAGTACTTC. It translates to CASIPTSGRDLYFGEQYF.

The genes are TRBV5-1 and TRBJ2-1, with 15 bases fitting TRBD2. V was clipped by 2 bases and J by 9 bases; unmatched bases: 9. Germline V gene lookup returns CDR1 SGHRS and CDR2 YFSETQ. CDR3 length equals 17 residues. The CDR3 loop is CASSFRTSGGASGEQFF. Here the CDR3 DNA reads TGCGCCAGCAGCTTCCGGACTAGCGGGGGGGCTAGCGGTGAGCAGTTCTTC. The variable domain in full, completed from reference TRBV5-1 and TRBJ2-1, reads KAGVTQTPRYLIKTRGQQVTLSCSPISGHRSVSWYQQTPGQGLQFLFEYFSETQRNKGNFPGRFSGRQFSNSRSEMNVSTLELGDSALYLCASSFRTSGGASGEQFFGPGTRLTVL.

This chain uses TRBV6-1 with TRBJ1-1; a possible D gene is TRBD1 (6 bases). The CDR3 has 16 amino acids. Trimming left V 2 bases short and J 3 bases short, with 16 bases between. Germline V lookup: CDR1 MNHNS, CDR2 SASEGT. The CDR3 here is CASSERVVYRDTEAFF. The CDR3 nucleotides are TGTGCCAGCAGTGAACGTGTGGTCTACAGGGACACTGAAGCTTTCTTT.

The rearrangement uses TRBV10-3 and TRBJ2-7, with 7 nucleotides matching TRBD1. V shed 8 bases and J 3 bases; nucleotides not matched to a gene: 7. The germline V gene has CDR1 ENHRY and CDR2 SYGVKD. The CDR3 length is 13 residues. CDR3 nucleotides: TGTGCCATCGGGGACAGTCCGGACTACGAGCAGTACTTC. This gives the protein CAIGDSPDYEQYF.

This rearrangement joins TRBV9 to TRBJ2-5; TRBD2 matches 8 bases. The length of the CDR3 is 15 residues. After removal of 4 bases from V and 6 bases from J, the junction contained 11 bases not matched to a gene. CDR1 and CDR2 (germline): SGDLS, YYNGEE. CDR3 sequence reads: CASSYGGAGAKTQYF. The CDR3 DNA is TGTGCCAGCAGCTACGGGGGGGCCGGGGCGAAGACCCAGTACTTC.

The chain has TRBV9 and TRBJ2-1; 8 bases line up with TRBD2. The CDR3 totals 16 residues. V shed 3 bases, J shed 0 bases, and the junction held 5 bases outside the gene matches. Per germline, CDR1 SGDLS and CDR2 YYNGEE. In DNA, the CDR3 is TGTGCCAGCAGCGGCGGCGGGGGGAGCTCCTACAATGAGCAGTTCTTC. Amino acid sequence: CASSGGGGSSYNEQFF. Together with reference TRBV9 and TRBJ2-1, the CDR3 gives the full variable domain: DSGVTQTPKHLITATGQRVTLRCSPRSGDLSVYWYQQSLDQGLQFLIQYYNGEERAKGNILERFSAQQFPDLHSELNLSSLELGDSALYFCASSGGGGSSYNEQFFGPGTRLTVL.

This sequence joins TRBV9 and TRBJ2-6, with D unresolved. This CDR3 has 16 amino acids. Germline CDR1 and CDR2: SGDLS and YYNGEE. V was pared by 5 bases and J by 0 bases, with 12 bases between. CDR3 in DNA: TGTGCCAGCAGAGACAATCCGGACTCTGGGGCCAACGTCCTGACTTTC. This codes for CASRDNPDSGANVLTF.

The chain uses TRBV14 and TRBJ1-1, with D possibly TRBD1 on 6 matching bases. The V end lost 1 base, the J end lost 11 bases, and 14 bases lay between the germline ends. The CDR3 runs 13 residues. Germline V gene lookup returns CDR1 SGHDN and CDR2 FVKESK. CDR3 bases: TGTGCCAGCAGCCAAGTACAGGGTGGGGCGGCTTTCTTT. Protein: CASSQVQGGAAFF.

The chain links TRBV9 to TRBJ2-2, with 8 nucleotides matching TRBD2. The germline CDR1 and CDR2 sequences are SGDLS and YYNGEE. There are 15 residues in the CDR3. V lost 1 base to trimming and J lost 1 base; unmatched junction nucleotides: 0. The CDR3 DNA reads TGTGCCAGCAGCGTAACTAGCGGGAACACCGGGGAGCTGTTTTTT. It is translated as CASSVTSGNTGELFF.

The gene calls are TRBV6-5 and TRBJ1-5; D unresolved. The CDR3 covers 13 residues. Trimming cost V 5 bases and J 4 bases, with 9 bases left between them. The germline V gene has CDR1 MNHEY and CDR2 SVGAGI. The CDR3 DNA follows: TGTGCCAGCAGTGACACCTTTAATCAGCCCCAGCATTTT. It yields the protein CASSDTFNQPQHF.

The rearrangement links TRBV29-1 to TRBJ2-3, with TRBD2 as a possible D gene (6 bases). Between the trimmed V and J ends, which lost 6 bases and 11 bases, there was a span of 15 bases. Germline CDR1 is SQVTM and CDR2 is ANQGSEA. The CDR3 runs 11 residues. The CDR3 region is CSVDPGLGQYF. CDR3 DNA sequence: TGCAGCGTGGACCCGGGACTTGGGCAGTATTTT.

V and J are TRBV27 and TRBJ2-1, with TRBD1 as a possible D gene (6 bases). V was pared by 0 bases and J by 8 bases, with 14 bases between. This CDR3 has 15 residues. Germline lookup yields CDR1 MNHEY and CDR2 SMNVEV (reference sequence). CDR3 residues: CASSLSLGQIHEQFF. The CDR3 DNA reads TGTGCCAGCAGTTTATCCCTTGGACAGATCCATGAGCAGTTCTTC.

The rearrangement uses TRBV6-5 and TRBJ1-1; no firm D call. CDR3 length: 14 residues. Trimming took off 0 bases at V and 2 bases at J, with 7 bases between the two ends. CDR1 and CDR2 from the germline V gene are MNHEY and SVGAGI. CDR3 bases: TGTGCCAGCAGTTACTCCCAGATCAACACTGAAGCTTTCTTT. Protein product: CASSYSQINTEAFF.

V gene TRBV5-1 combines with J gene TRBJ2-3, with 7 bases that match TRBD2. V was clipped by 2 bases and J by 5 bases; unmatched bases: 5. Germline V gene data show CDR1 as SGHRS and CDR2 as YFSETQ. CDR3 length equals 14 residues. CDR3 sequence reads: CASSLAGKGDTQYF. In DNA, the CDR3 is TGCGCCAGCAGCTTAGCGGGGAAGGGAGATACGCAGTATTTT. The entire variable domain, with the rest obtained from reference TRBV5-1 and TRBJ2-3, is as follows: KAGVTQTPRYLIKTRGQQVTLSCSPISGHRSVSWYQQTPGQGLQFLFEYFSETQRNKGNFPGRFSGRQFSNSRSEMNVSTLELGDSALYLCASSLAGKGDTQYFGPGTRLTVL.

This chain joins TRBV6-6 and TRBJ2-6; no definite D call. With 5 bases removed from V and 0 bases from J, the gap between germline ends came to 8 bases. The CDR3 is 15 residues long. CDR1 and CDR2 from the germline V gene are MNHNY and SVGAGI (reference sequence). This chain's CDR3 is CASSADYSGANVLTF. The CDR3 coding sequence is TGTGCCAGCAGTGCAGATTACTCTGGGGCCAACGTCCTGACTTTC.

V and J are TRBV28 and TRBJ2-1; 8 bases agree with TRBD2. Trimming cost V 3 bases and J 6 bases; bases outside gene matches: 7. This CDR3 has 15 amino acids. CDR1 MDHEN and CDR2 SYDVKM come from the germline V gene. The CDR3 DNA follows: TGTGCCAGCAGTTTCCCGGGACTAGATCTCAATGAGCAGTTCTTC. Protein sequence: CASSFPGLDLNEQFF.

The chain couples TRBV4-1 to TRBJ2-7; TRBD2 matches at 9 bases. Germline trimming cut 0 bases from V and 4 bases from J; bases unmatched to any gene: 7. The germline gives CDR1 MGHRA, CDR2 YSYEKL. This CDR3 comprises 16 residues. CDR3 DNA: TGCGCCAGCAGCCAAGATGGCGGGGGGGCAGGGTACGAGCAGTACTTC. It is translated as CASSQDGGGAGYEQYF.

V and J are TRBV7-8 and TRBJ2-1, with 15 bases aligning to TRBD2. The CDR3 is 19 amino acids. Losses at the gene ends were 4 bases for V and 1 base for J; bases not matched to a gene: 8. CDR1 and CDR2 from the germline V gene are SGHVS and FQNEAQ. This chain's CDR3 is CASSSPGLAGGFSYNEQFF. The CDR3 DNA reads TGTGCCAGCAGCTCACCGGGACTAGCGGGGGGCTTTTCCTACAATGAGCAGTTCTTC.

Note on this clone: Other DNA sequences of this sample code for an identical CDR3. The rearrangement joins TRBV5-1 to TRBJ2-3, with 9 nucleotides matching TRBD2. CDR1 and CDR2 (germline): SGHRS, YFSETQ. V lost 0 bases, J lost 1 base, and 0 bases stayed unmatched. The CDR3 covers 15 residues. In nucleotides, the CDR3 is TGCGCCAGCAGCTTGGGGACTAGCGGCACAGATACGCAGTATTTT. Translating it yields CASSLGTSGTDTQYF.

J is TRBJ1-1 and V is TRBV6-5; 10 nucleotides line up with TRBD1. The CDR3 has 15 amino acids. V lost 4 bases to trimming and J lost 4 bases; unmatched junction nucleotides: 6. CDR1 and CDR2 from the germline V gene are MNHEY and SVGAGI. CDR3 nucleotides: TGTGCCAGCAGTTTCACGGGACAGGGGATCACTGAAGCTTTCTTT. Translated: CASSFTGQGITEAFF.